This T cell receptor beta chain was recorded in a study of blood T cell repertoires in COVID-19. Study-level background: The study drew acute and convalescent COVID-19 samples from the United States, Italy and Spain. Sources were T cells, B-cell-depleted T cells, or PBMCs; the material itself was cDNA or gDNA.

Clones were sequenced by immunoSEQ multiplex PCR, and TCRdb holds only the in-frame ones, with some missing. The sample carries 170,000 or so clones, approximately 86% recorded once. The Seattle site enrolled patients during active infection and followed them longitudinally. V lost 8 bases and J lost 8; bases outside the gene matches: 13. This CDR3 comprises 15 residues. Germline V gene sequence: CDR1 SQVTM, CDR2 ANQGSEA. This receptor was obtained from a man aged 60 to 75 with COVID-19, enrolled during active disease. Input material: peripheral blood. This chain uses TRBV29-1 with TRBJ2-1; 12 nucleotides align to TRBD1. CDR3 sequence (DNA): TGCAGCTCCTGGGGTGGGACAGGGGGCTTGGATGAGCAGTTCTTC. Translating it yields CSSWGGTGGLDEQFF.